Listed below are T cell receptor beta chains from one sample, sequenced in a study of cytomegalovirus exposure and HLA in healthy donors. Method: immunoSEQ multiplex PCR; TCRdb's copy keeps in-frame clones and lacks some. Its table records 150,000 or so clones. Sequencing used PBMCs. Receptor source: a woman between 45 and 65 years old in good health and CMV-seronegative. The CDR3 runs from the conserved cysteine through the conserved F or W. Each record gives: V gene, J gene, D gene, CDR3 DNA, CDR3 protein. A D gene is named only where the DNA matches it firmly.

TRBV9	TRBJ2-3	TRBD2	TGTGCCAGCAGCCCGACTAGCGGGGGGGATTTCACAGATACGCAGTATTTT	CASSPTSGGDFTDTQYF
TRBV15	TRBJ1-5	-	TGTGCCACCAGCAGAGATGGGGCTCAGCCCCAGCATTTT	CATSRDGAQPQHF
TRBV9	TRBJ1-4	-	TGTGCCAGCAGCGAAACAACAGGGTACATTCGAGAAAAACTGTTTTTT	CASSETTGYIREKLFF
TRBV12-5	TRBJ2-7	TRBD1	TGTGCTAGTGGTTTGGTACACCCTCAACAGGGGTTCAACGAGCAGTACTTC	CASGLVHPQQGFNEQYF
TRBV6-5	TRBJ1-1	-	TGTGCCAGCAGTTACGAAGAAGGAGTAAACACTGAAGCTTTCTTT	CASSYEEGVNTEAFF
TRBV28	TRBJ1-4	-	TGTGCCAGCAGTTCACTATATGGGGCCAAAGAAGGTGAAAAACTGTTTTTT	CASSSLYGAKEGEKLFF
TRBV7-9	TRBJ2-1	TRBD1	TGTGCCAGCAGCTTAGGACCGGGACAGGGCAATGAAGTGAAGTTCTTC	CASSLGPGQGNEVKFF
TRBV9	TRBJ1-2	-	TGTGCCAGCAGCGTAGCCGGGGGTTCCGCTGGCTACACCTTC	CASSVAGGSAGYTF
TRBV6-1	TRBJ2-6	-	TGTGCCAGCAGAGCACAGGGCGGTGGGGCCAACGTCCTGACTTTC	CASRAQGGGANVLTF
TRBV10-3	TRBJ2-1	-	TGTGCCATCAGTGAGCTAGGATATAGGAGTCACAATGAGCAGTTCTTC	CAISELGYRSHNEQFF
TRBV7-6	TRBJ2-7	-	TGTGCCAGCAGCTTAGGGACTGGGGTGGGGGAGCAGTACTTC	CASSLGTGVGEQYF
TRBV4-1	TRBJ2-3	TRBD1	TGCGCCAGCGGGGACAGGGGGGAAGATACGCAGTATTTT	CASGDRGEDTQYF
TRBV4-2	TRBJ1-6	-	TGTGCCAGCAGCCAAGATAATAGGGGTTCACCCCTCCACTTT	CASSQDNRGSPLHF
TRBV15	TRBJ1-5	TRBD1	TGTGCCACCAGCAGAGATGATTCTCTCGGTCGGACAGGCGACTCGCCCCAGCATTTT	CATSRDDSLGRTGDSPQHF
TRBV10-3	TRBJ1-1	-	TGTGCCATCAGTGGGGGGGAGAACACTGAAGCTTTCTTT	CAISGGENTEAFF
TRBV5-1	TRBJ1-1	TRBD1	TGCGCCAGCAGTGGGACAGTGAACACTGAAGCTTTCTTT	CASSGTVNTEAFF
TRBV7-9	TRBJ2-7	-	TGTGCCTGCGGGTCCTCCTACGAGCAGTACTTC	CACGSSYEQYF
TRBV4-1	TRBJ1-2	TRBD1	TGCGCCAGCAGCGGACAGGGTGCCTATGGCTACACCTTC	CASSGQGAYGYTF
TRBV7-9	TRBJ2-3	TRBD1	TGTGCCAGCAGCTTAGAAGGGACAGCCACAGATACGCAGTATTTT	CASSLEGTATDTQYF
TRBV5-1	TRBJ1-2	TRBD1	TGCGCCAGCAGCAGCGAGGGGGCCTATGGCTACACCTTC	CASSSEGAYGYTF
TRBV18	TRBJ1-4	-	TGTGCCAGCACTCAGGGAAGAGGTGAAAAACTGTTTTTT	CASTQGRGEKLFF
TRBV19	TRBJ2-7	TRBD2	TGTGCCAGTAGTATAGAGGGGACTAGCGGGAGCCACGAGCAGTACTTC	CASSIEGTSGSHEQYF
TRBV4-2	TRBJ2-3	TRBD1	TGTGCCAGCAGCCTGCGACAGGGGGAGGCAGATACGCAGTATTTT	CASSLRQGEADTQYF
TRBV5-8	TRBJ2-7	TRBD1	TGTGCCAGCACCCCCCTGAGGGGGCGCTACGAGCAGTACTTC	CASTPLRGRYEQYF
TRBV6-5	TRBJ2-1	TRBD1	TGTGCCAGCAGTCGACAGGGGGCCCCATACAATGAGCAGTTCTTC	CASSRQGAPYNEQFF
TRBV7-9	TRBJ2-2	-	TGTGCCAGCAGCCCGGGACTTACCACCGGGGAGCTGTTTTTT	CASSPGLTTGELFF
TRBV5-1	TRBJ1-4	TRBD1	TGCGCCAGCAGCGAGGGACAGGGGAGGGGAAACTTGGATTTT	CASSEGQGRGNLDF
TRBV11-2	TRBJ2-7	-	TGTGCCAGCAGCTTAATAGTTGGCTACGAGCAGTACTTC	CASSLIVGYEQYF
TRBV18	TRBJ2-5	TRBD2	TGTGCCAGCTCACCGATGACTAGCGGGACCCAAGAGACCCAGTACTTC	CASSPMTSGTQETQYF
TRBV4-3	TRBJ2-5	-	TGCGCCAGCAGCCAAGTTGCTAGGCGACAAGAGACCCAGTACTTC	CASSQVARRQETQYF
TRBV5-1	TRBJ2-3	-	TGCGCCAGCAGCCTAGCAAAAAGGACAGATACGCAGTATTTT	CASSLAKRTDTQYF
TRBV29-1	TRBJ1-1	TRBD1	TGCAGCGCGGGACAGGGAAGTACTGAAGCTTTCTTT	CSAGQGSTEAFF
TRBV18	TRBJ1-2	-	TGTGCCAGCTCTCCCCGGACACCTGAGAACTATGGCTACACCTTC	CASSPRTPENYGYTF
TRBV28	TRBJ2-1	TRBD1	TGTGCCAGCAGTGCCCGTTGGACAGGGGATAGCAATGAGCAGTTCTTC	CASSARWTGDSNEQFF
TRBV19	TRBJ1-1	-	TGTGCCAGTAGTATAATAGGAGGCCACCCTGAAGCTTTCTTT	CASSIIGGHPEAFF
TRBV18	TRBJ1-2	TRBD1	TGTGCCAGCTCACCATCGTTGACAGGGTGGCGACTCTATGGCTACACCTTC	CASSPSLTGWRLYGYTF
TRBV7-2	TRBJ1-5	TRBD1	TGTGCCAGCAGCTTCGGACAGGGGGCGCTTGGGCAGCCCCAGCATTTT	CASSFGQGALGQPQHF